This entry is about one T cell receptor beta chain. It lacks a known antigen. Base qualities are not at hand, and no much larger clone is one base apart. Donors were healthy HIV-negative adults with no recently reported acute infections or vaccinations. Every donor was a Caucasian adult living in Nashville, Tennessee, USA. CD4+ T cells were enriched by magnetic negative selection; naive cells were then positively selected on CD45RA, and the negative fraction formed the memory subset. After blood collection by leukapheresis, PBMCs were isolated using Ficoll-Histopaque density gradient centrifugation and then cryopreserved in the vapor phase of liquid nitrogen. Analytical flow cytometry was used to check the purity and quantity of each magnetically sorted T cell population. Genomic DNA was isolated from each sorted fraction and quantified by UV absorbance on a Nanodrop 2000c. The CDR3 goes from the cysteine to the phenylalanine over 14 residues. The kept DNA is CDR3 alone, 42 bases in frame from the first base. CDR1 LNHDA and CDR2 SQIVND were looked up in the germline V gene (reference sequence). V gives up 3 bases and J gives up 6 bases, and the segment between their germline ends measures 12 bases.

The data belong to a study of shared clonotypes between healthy human individuals (TCRdb year 2020). With respect to the entire study: A couple of women and a few men aged 18 to 49 years were included in the cohort. For each donor, CD4 naive and CD4 memory were each run on three plates, CD8 naive on two plates, and CD8 memory on one plate. To estimate repertoire size and how much clonotypes are shared between individuals, the study performed deep sequencing of blood TCR repertoires from roughly five healthy adults. To increase sequencing depth and limit assay-specific biases, different laboratories used diverse techniques to prepare libraries and sequence TCR repertoires. Each donor's leukapheresis produced roughly between about 0.8 and 10 billion PBMCs.

Broad study findings and their caveats: Based on pairwise subsampling, the degree of clonotype sharing among donors was expected to be affected by sequencing depth. Because the study included a small number of donors, the genetic and exposure-history diversity represented was limited. Compared with non-shared clonotypes, the clonotypes found in all four sorted-subset donors had higher generation probabilities. Around 5.4% of naive CD4, around 3.5% of naive CD8, approximately 2.2% of memory CD4, and 0.35% to 0.4% of memory CD8 clonotypes were shared across several donors. Larger estimated clonotype richness was generally found for naive subsets than for memory subsets. Incomplete sequencing was indicated by rarefaction of sorted-subset datasets, despite the large sequencing depth. Sampling was limited to blood, and TCR repertoires in tissue likely differ from TCR repertoires in blood.

TCR CDR3 regions were amplified from genomic DNA by multiplex PCR using the deep immunoSEQ assay. Extracted genomic DNA from each cell subset was spread evenly across all wells of several immunoSEQ 96-well plates, with each plate serving as a replicate. For sorted subsets, approximately 190 ng of genomic DNA, equivalent to tens of thousands of T cell genomes, went into each replicate PCR. Purified libraries were measured with a Qubit 3.0 fluorometer, size-checked on a Bioanalyzer 2100, and measured again with the KAPA Library Quantification kit. Every immunoSEQ 96-well plate was sequenced on a dedicated single-read 150-cycle Illumina NextSeq 550 flow cell. Turning to the authors' computational methods: Because the immunoSEQ output held only junctional sequences and lacked quality scores, the filtering could not match the filtering applied to full-length reads. To assign V/J genes and CDR3, sequences were annotated against IMGT germline references using PyIR, a Python wrapper for IgBLAST v1.9. Reads were filtered out if the reads had weak V/J assignments (E-value above 1e-6), no CDR3, stop codons, out-of-frame junctions, or ambiguous translated residues. A V3J clonotype was defined by an identical inferred V gene, J gene, and CDR3 amino acid sequence. Percentage overlap between repertoires was calculated by dividing the number of shared unique clonotypes by the size of the smaller repertoire. Three approaches were used to assess repertoire richness: RTK rarefaction, the Chao1 estimator, and Recon v2.1 estimates of unobserved clonotypes. Generation probabilities for all TCRbeta clonotypes obtained by the gDNA method from a handful of donors were computed using OLGA. TCRdb retrieved this table from immuneACCESS and kept in-frame rearrangements only. Not all clones are present; in checked studies, unresolved V genes account for under half, and no reason is known for the remainder. D and trimming come from the DNA, and the V and J calls and clone size come from that table. The sample includes 2.3 million or so clones, with roughly 93% observed a single time. Clones ranked in the top ten supply under 0.45% of the sample.

The clonotype originates from a man aged 18 to 35 in good health. Some clones in this sample may be carry-over from other donors' samples. Here the chain combines TRBV19 and TRBJ2-1, with the D gene tentatively TRBD1 or TRBD2, based on 5 matching bases in each. Sequencing input: naive CD4+ T cells from PBMCs. This specimen's cell subset or site label, per the study, means: CD45RA+ positively selected. In nucleotide form, the sequence is TGTGCCAGTAGTATGACCGGGACCATCAATGAGCAGTTCTTC. It translates to CASSMTGTINEQFF. Full variable domain (CDR3 extended with the reference TRBV19 and TRBJ2-1 proteins): DGGITQSPKYLFRKEGQNVTLSCEQNLNHDAMYWYRQDPGQGLRLIYYSQIVNDFQKGDIAEGYSVSREKKESFPLTVTSAQKNPTAFYLCASSMTGTINEQFFGPGTRLTVL.